A few counts support the clone carrying this T cell receptor beta chain. Its antigen remains unidentified. The CDR3 runs 13 residues. Germline CDR1 GTSNPN, CDR2 SVGIG (reference sequence). Losses at the gene ends were 3 bases for V and 4 bases for J; bases not matched to a gene: 3. The data are from a study of T-cell reconstitution after alpha-beta-depleted transplantation in children. Notes on the study in general: The authors attributed T-cell counts and diversity one year after transplant mostly to newly produced T cells. Alpha-beta T cells about two months after transplant reportedly derived from several hundred expanded graft clones.

TCRbeta library construction was performed incorporating unique molecular identifiers. TCRdb reprocessed the PCR reads via MiXCR and lists one record per CDR3 protein. The table includes roughly 490,000 distinct CDR3 sequences, about an eighth detected once. V and J are TRBV30 and TRBJ1-1, with TRBD1 matching over 9 bases. The sample consisted of PBMCs, mostly from graft donor cells, taken 180 days after TCRalphabeta/CD19-depleted stem cell transplant. The TCR comes from a female patient between 2 and 15 years old who had a stem cell transplant for aplastic anemia, so the T cells may come from the graft donor. The CDR3 spells CAWRLTGGTEAFF. CDR3 in DNA: TGTGCCTGGAGATTGACAGGGGGCACTGAAGCTTTCTTT.